These T cell receptor beta chains were read from a single sample in a study of blood T cell repertoires in COVID-19. Sequencing used immunoSEQ multiplex PCR; TCRdb keeps in-frame clones, though not all of them. The sample shows 300,000 to 400,000 clones, approximately 83% of them seen only once. Sequenced: PBMCs or T cells enriched from blood (not recorded which). The receptors were gathered from a woman in her 40s with acute COVID-19. Both conserved end residues are part of each CDR3. D genes are given only for firm matches. The size entry is marked missing in some rows and otherwise reads once, few, many or a size class.

TRBV21-1	TRBJ1-4	NA	NA	CASSKRGQGSEKLFF	TGTGCCAGCAGCAAACGTGGACAGGGTAGTGAAAAACTGTTTTTT
TRBV18	TRBJ1-5	NA	once	CASSIQGLGEPQHF	TGTGCCAGCTCAATCCAGGGGTTAGGTGAGCCCCAGCATTTT
TRBV7-2	TRBJ2-2	NA	once	CASSSGGRNTGELFF	TGTGCCAGCAGCTCCGGGGGTAGGAACACCGGGGAGCTGTTTTTT
TRBV29-1	TRBJ2-3	NA	NA	CSVVGLSSTDTQYF	TGCAGCGTTGTTGGACTGTCTAGCACAGATACGCAGTATTTT
TRBV27	TRBJ2-6	NA	once	CASSGESGANVLTF	TGTGCCAGCAGTGGTGAGTCTGGGGCCAACGTCCTGACTTTC
TRBV5-1	TRBJ1-5	TRBD1	NA	CASSLGPTGTHVGPQHF	TGCGCCAGCAGCTTGGGACCGACAGGGACCCACGTGGGACCCCAGCATTTT
TRBV10-2	TRBJ2-7	NA	NA	CASSGTGPEQYF	TGCGCCAGCAGCGGAACAGGGCCCGAGCAGTACTTC
TRBV6-2/TRBV6-3	TRBJ1-3	TRBD1	NA	CASSRGTVPPNTIYF	TGTGCCAGCAGCAGAGGGACAGTTCCGCCGAACACCATATATTTT
TRBV6-2/TRBV6-3	TRBJ1-5	NA	NA	CASSYPTGMGQPQHF	TGTGCCAGCAGTTACCCTACAGGGATGGGTCAGCCCCAGCATTTT
TRBV5-1	TRBJ2-3	TRBD2	NA	CASSLGGSGDTQYF	TGCGCCAGCAGCTTGGGCGGGAGCGGAGATACGCAGTATTTT
TRBV10-3	TRBJ2-5	TRBD1	NA	CAISAGTGMWETQYF	TGTGCCATCAGTGCTGGGACAGGGATGTGGGAGACCCAGTACTTC
TRBV3-1/TRBV3-2	TRBJ1-1	TRBD1	NA	CASSQKRTGENTEAFF	TGTGCCAGCAGCCAAAAACGGACAGGGGAGAACACTGAAGCTTTCTTT
TRBV2	TRBJ2-5	TRBD2	NA	CASTGLAGRETQYF	TGTGCCAGCACAGGACTAGCGGGACGGGAGACCCAGTACTTC
TRBV6-1	TRBJ2-7	NA	once	CASSEATITAYEQYF	TGTGCCAGCAGTGAAGCGACAATTACGGCCTACGAGCAGTACTTC
TRBV2	TRBJ2-2	NA	NA	CASSGYFGGTGELFF	TGTGCCAGCAGTGGATACTTCGGGGGCACCGGGGAGCTGTTTTTT
TRBV6-2/TRBV6-3	TRBJ2-1	TRBD2	NA	CASSYPSGRPYNEQFF	TGTGCCAGCAGTTACCCCAGCGGGAGACCTTACAATGAGCAGTTCTTC
TRBV27	TRBJ2-2	TRBD2	NA	CASSRLLGTSGDRGTGELFF	TGTGCCAGCAGTCGCCTCCTCGGGACTAGCGGAGATCGGGGCACCGGGGAGCTGTTTTTT